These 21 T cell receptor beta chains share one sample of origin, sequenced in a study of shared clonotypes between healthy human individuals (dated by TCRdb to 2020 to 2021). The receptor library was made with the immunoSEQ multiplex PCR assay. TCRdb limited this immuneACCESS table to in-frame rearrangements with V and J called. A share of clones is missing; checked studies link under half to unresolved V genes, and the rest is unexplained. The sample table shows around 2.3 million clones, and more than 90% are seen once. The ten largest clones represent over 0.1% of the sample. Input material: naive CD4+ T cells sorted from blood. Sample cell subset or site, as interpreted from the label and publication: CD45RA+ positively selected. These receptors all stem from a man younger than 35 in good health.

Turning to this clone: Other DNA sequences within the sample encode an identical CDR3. The CDR3 here is CASSLRTGGNTEAFF. Written as DNA, the CDR3 is TGTGCCAGCAGCCTGAGGACAGGGGGGAACACTGAAGCTTTCTTT. The chain couples TRBV7-2 to TRBJ1-1; 10 bases align to TRBD1. Germline values: CDR1 SGHTA, CDR2 FQGNSA. The V segment lost 5 bases and the J segment 1 base; nucleotides outside the gene matches: 4. The CDR3 totals 15 residues.

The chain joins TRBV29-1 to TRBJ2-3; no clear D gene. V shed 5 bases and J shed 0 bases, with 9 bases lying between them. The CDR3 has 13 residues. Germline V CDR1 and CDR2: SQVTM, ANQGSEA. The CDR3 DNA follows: TGCAGCGTTCAGGTAGATAGCACAGATACGCAGTATTTT. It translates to CSVQVDSTDTQYF.

In DNA form, the CDR3 reads TGTGCCAGCAGTGCTAGCCTGGGTTTTAGCTCCTACAATGAGCAGTTCTTC. Amino acid sequence: CASSASLGFSSYNEQFF. This chain joins TRBV2 and TRBJ2-1; D perhaps matches TRBD2 (5 bases). Trimming cost V 4 bases and J 0 bases, with 16 bases left between them. Germline-derived CDR1 and CDR2 are SNHLY and FYNNEI. The CDR3 sequence is 17 residues long.

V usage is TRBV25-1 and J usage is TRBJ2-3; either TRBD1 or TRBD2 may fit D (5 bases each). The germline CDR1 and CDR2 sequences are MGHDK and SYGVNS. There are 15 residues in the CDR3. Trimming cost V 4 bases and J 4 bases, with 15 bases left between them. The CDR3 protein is CASSAYWGFADTQYF. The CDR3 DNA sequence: TGTGCCAGCAGTGCCTACTGGGGGTTCGCAGATACGCAGTATTTT.

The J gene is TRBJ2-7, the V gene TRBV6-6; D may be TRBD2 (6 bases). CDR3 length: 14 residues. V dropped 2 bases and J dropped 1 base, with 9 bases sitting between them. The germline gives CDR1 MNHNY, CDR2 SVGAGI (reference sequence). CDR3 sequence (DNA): TGTGCCAGCAGTTACCCAGGAGGGTCCTACGAGCAGTACTTC. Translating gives CASSYPGGSYEQYF.

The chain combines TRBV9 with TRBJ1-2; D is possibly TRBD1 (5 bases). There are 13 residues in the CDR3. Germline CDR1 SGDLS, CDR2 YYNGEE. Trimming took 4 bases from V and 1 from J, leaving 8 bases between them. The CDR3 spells CASSIDSNYGYTF. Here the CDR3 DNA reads TGTGCCAGCAGCATAGACAGTAACTATGGCTACACCTTC.

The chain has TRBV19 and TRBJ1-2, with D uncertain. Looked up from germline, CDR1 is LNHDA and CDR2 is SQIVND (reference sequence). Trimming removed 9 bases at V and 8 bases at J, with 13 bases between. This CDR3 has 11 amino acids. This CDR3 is CASNSVKGYTF. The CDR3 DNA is TGTGCCAGCAACAGTGTGAAGGGCTACACCTTC.

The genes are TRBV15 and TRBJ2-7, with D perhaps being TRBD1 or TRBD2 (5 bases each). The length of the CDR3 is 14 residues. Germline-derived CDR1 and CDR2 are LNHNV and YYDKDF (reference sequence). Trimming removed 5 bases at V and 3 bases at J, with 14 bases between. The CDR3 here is CATSSRDGNYEQYF. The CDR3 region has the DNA TGTGCCACCAGCTCCCGGGACGGAAACTACGAGCAGTACTTC.

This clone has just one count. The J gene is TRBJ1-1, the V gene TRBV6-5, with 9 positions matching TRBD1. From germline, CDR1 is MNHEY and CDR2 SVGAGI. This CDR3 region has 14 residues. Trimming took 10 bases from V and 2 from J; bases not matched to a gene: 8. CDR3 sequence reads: CAIKQGAFNTEAFF. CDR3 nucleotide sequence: TGTGCCATCAAACAGGGGGCGTTTAACACTGAAGCTTTCTTT.

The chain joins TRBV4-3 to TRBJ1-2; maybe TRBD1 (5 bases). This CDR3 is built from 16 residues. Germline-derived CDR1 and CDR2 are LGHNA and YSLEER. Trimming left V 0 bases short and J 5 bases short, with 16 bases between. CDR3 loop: CASSQDRAFRGYGYTF. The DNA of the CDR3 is TGCGCCAGCAGCCAAGACAGGGCCTTCCGGGGGTATGGCTACACCTTC.

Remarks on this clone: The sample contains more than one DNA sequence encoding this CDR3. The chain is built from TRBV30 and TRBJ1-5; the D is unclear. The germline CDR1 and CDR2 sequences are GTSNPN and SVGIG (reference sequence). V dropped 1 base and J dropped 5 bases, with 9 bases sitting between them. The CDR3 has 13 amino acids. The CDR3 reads CAWSDRVDQPQHF. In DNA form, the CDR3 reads TGTGCCTGGAGTGATAGGGTAGATCAGCCCCAGCATTTT.

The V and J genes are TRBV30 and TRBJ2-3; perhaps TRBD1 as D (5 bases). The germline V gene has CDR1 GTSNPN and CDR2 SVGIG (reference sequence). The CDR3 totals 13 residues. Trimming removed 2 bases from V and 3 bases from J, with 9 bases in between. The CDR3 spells CAWSQGRTDTQYF. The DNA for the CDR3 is TGTGCCTGGAGTCAGGGTAGGACAGATACGCAGTATTTT.

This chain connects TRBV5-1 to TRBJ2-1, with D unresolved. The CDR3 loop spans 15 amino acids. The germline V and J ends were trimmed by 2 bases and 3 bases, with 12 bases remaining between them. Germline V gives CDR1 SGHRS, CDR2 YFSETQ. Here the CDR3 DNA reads TGCGCCAGCAGCTTCTCCCCAACGAACTACAATGAGCAGTTCTTC. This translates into CASSFSPTNYNEQFF.

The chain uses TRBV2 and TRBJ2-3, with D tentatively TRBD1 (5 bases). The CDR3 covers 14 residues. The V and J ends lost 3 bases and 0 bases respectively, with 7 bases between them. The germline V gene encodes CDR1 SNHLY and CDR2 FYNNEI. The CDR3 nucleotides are TGTGCCAGCAGTGAGGACAAAAGCACAGATACGCAGTATTTT. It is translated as CASSEDKSTDTQYF.

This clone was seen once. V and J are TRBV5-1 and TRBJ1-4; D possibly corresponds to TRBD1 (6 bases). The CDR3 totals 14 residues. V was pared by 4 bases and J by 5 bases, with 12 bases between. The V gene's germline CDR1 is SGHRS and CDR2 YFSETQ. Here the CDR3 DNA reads TGCGCCAGCAGCGACGGACAGTCGAATGAAAAACTGTTTTTT. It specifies CASSDGQSNEKLFF.

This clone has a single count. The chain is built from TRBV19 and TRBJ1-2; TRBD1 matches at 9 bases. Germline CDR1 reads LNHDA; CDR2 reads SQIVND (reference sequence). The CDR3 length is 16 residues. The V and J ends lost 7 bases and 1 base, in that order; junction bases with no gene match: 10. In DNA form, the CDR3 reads TGTGCCAGTAAGGCTGGGGAGGACAGGGGTAACTATGGCTACACCTTC. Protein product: CASKAGEDRGNYGYTF. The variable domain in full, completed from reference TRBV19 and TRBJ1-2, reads DGGITQSPKYLFRKEGQNVTLSCEQNLNHDAMYWYRQDPGQGLRLIYYSQIVNDFQKGDIAEGYSVSREKKESFPLTVTSAQKNPTAFYLCASKAGEDRGNYGYTFGSGTRLTVV.

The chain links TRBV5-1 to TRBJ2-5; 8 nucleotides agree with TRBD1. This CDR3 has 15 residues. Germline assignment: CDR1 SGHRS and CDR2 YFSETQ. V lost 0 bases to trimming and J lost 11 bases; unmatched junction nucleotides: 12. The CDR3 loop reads CASSLAPGGEQVQYF. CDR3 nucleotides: TGCGCCAGCAGCTTGGCCCCAGGGGGCGAACAAGTACAGTACTTC.

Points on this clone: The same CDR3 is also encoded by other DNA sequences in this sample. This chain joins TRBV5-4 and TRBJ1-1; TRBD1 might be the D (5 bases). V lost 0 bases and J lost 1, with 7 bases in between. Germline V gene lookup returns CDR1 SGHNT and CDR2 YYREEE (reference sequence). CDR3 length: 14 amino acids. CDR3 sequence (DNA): TGTGCCAGCAGCTTGGTTGGGGCGAACACTGAAGCTTTCTTT. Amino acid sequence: CASSLVGANTEAFF.

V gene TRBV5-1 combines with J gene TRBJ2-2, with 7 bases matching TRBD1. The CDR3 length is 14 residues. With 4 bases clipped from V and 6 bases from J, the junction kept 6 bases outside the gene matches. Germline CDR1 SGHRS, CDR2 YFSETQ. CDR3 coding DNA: TGCGCCAGCAGCGACGACAGGGAAGCCGGGGAGCTGTTTTTT. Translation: CASSDDREAGELFF.

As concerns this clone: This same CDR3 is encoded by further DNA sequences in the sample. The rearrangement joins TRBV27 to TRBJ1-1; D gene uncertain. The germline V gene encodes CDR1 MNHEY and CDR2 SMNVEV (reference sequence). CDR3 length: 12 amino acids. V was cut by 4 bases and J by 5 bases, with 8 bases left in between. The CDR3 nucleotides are TGTGCCAGCAGTTCCATAGGGACTGAAGCTTTCTTT. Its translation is CASSSIGTEAFF.

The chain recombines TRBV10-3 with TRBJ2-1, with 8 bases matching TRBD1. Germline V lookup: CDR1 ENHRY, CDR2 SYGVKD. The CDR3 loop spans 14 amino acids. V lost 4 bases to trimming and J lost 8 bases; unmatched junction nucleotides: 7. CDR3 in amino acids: CAISAGQGVDEQFF. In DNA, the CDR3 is TGTGCCATCAGTGCTGGACAGGGTGTCGATGAGCAGTTCTTC.